This TCR beta chain was identified in a study of blood T cell repertoires in COVID-19. Study context: Specimens from acute and convalescent COVID-19 originated in the United States, Italy and Spain.

CDR3 length: 14 residues. Unmatched junction bases numbered 2, after V lost 5 bases and J lost 0 bases. Germline V gene sequence: CDR1 SGHAT, CDR2 FQNNGV. The authors' processing: Reference gene primers were amplified, and this amplification served to estimate nucleated cell counts. Profiled with immunoSEQ multiplex PCR; TCRdb holds only in-frame clones, not every one. V and J calls and clone size follow that table, whereas D and trimming were derived from the DNA. The data contain around 100,000 clones, around 87% of them seen just once; the ten biggest clones take up 15%. Sequencing was performed on peripheral blood. The J gene is TRBJ1-1, the V gene TRBV11-2; 8 bases map to TRBD1. This receptor was obtained from a human donor in a cohort sampled during active COVID-19. The CDR3 sequence is CASSRTGMNTEAFF. CDR3 nucleotides: TGTGCCAGCAGCAGGACAGGGATGAACACTGAAGCTTTCTTT.